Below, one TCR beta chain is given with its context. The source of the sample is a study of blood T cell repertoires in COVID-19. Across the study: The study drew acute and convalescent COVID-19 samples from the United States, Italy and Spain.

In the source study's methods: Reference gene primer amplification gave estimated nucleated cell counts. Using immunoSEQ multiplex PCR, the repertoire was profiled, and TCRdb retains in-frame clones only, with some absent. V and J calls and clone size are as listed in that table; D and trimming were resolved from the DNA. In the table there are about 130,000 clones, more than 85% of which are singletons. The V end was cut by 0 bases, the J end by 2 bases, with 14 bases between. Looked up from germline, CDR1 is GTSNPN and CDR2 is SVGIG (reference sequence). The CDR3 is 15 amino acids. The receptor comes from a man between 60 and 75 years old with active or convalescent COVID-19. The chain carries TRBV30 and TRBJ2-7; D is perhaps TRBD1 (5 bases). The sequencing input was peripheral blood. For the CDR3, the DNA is TGTGCCTGGAGTGTAAAGGCAGGGCGGACCTACGAGCAGTACTTC. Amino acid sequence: CAWSVKAGRTYEQYF.